This T cell receptor (beta chain) was observed in a study of control samples from healthy donors and cancer patients. The data were produced by immunoSEQ multiplex PCR, yet TCRdb's version contains in-frame clones alone and is incomplete. The sample holds about 82,000 clones; 80% to 90% are singletons and the top ten take over 15%. The origin of this receptor is a man aged 45-65 years in good health. The sequencing input was blood.

CDR3 nucleotide sequence: TGTGCCAGCAGCTCACCGCGACTAGCGCTCCACGAGCAGTACTTC. Encoded protein: CASSSPRLALHEQYF. The rearrangement links TRBV11-2 to TRBJ2-7, with 8 positions matching TRBD2. With V trimmed by 4 bases and J by 5 bases, 10 bases remained unmatched. The CDR3 length is 15 residues. Germline CDR1 reads SGHAT; CDR2 reads FQNNGV.